The 27 T cell receptor beta chains in this list originate from one sample, sequenced in a study of cytomegalovirus exposure and HLA in healthy donors (dated by TCRdb to about 2017). The library was obtained by the immunoSEQ multiplex PCR assay. For the multiplex PCR, a mixture combining 60 forward primers for TCR Vbeta segments and 13 reverse primers for TCR Jbeta segments was used. TCRdb carries this immuneACCESS record with in-frame sequences only. Its versions omit some clonotypes, under half of them owing to an unresolved V gene in the studies checked, with the rest unexplained. The sample includes about 120,000 clones, with around 70% observed a single time. Clones ranked in the top ten supply 1.6% of the sample. Sequencing was carried out using PBMCs. Receptors were obtained from a man aged 30-40 years in good health and CMV-seropositive.

The chain has TRBV15 and TRBJ1-2, with unresolved D. The CDR3 is made up of 15 amino acids. Germline V gene data show CDR1 as LNHNV and CDR2 as YYDKDF (reference sequence). The V gene lost 3 bases and the J gene lost 5 bases, with 16 bases spanning the gap. DNA for the CDR3: TGTGCCACCAGCAGGACACGGGGTGCGGGGTATGGCTACACCTTC. It specifies CATSRTRGAGYGYTF. Full variable domain (rest looked up from reference TRBV15 and TRBJ1-2): DAMVIQNPRYQVTQFGKPVTLSCSQTLNHNVMYWYQQKSSQAPKLLFHYYDKDFNNEADTPDNFQSRRPNTSFCFLDIRSPGLGDTAMYLCATSRTRGAGYGYTFGSGTRLTVV.

This clone occurred a few times. The V gene is TRBV5-1, the J gene TRBJ2-2, with D perhaps matching TRBD1 (6 bases). The germline V gene encodes CDR1 SGHRS and CDR2 YFSETQ. CDR3 length: 13 residues. With 3 bases removed from V and 6 bases from J, the gap between germline ends came to 9 bases. The CDR3 is CASSSGAPGELFF. As DNA, the CDR3 is TGCGCCAGCAGCTCAGGGGCCCCCGGGGAGCTGTTTTTT.

V usage is TRBV6-6 and J usage is TRBJ2-1; 8 nucleotides align to TRBD2. The CDR3 is made up of 11 amino acids. CDR1 is MNHNY, CDR2 SVGAGI, per germline (reference sequence). The trim removed 5 bases at V and 14 bases at J, leaving 5 bases unmatched. DNA for the CDR3: TGTGCCAGCAGTCCGGGACTAGTCGAGTTCTTC. As protein: CASSPGLVEFF.

V and J are TRBV7-9 and TRBJ2-3; a weak D match, TRBD2 (5 bases). The germline gives CDR1 SEHNR, CDR2 FQNEAQ (reference sequence). The V end was cut by 4 bases, the J end by 3 bases, with 14 bases between. The CDR3 is made up of 15 amino acids. CDR3 sequence: CASSSGGLLTDTQYF. The CDR3 nucleotides read TGTGCCAGCAGCTCAGGCGGACTCCTGACAGATACGCAGTATTTT.

The rearrangement links TRBV27 to TRBJ2-1; no reliable D call. The CDR3 has 15 amino acids. The V end lost 3 bases, the J end lost 1 base, and 10 bases lay between the germline ends. Per germline, CDR1 MNHEY and CDR2 SMNVEV (reference sequence). In DNA, the CDR3 is TGTGCCAGCAGTTTTATGGCGGAATCCTACAATGAGCAGTTCTTC. It yields the protein CASSFMAESYNEQFF.

The rearrangement uses TRBV6-5 and TRBJ2-1; 9 bases align to TRBD2. The junction had 2 bases not matched to a gene; V was cut back by 0 bases and J by 2 bases. Germline loops: CDR1 MNHEY, CDR2 SVGAGI. This CDR3 has 16 amino acids. This CDR3 is CASSYSGLAAYNEQFF. CDR3 sequence (DNA): TGTGCCAGCAGTTACTCGGGACTAGCAGCCTACAATGAGCAGTTCTTC.

This chain connects TRBV5-1 to TRBJ2-7, with TRBD2 matching over 12 bases. This CDR3 region has 16 residues. Germline V gene sequence: CDR1 SGHRS, CDR2 YFSETQ. With 4 bases clipped from V and 0 bases from J, the junction kept 5 bases outside the gene matches. The CDR3 spells CASSPMTSGGSYEQYF. CDR3 DNA: TGCGCCAGCAGCCCAATGACTAGCGGGGGCTCCTACGAGCAGTACTTC.

This clone has more than one count but fewer than ten. The chain joins TRBV7-8 to TRBJ2-1; the match to TRBD2 covers 12 bases. The length of the CDR3 is 18 residues. The germline gives CDR1 SGHVS, CDR2 FQNEAQ. V dropped 5 bases and J dropped 0; count of bases not matched to a gene: 8. CDR3 sequence: CASSGGLAGMSSYNEQFF. The CDR3 DNA reads TGTGCCAGCAGCGGCGGACTAGCGGGAATGAGCTCCTACAATGAGCAGTTCTTC.

The sample holds a few counts of this clone. Here the CDR3 DNA reads TGCGCCAGCAGCCAAGATTATGTTGCAGCGGGAACTGAGCAGTTCTTC. Its translation: CASSQDYVAAGTEQFF. V is TRBV4-3 and J is TRBJ2-1; 7 nucleotides agree with TRBD2. Germline V gene lookup returns CDR1 LGHNA and CDR2 YSLEER. V gave up 0 bases and J gave up 9 bases; unmatched junction bases: 11. The CDR3 sequence is 16 residues long.

The chain carries TRBV27 and TRBJ2-1, with 7 bases lining up with TRBD2. Germline assignment: CDR1 MNHEY and CDR2 SMNVEV (reference sequence). The CDR3 loop spans 17 amino acids. J lost 6 bases, V lost 3 bases, and 14 bases had no gene match. CDR3 sequence reads: CASSLEVSAGVSNEQFF. Here the CDR3 DNA reads TGTGCCAGCAGTTTGGAGGTTTCTGCGGGAGTCTCCAATGAGCAGTTCTTC.

This clone was detected only a few times. The rearrangement uses TRBV19 and TRBJ1-4, with TRBD1 identical over 8 bases. Germline V lookup: CDR1 LNHDA, CDR2 SQIVND (reference sequence). The CDR3 consists of 15 residues. The V and J ends lost 5 bases and 7 bases, in that order; junction bases with no gene match: 9. Written as DNA, the CDR3 is TGTGCCAGTAGTGCCTTACAGGGGGGGCCTGAAAAACTGTTTTTT. As protein: CASSALQGGPEKLFF.

The chain couples TRBV28 to TRBJ1-2; perhaps TRBD1 as D (5 bases). Germline V gene sequence: CDR1 MDHEN, CDR2 SYDVKM. V was cut by 9 bases and J by 4 bases, with 27 bases left in between. The CDR3 runs to 17 residues. The CDR3 DNA is TGTGCCAGTGTTGTAGGGACTGACACCTCCCCTAGCTATGGCTACACCTTC. This gives the protein CASVVGTDTSPSYGYTF.

This rearrangement joins TRBV7-8 to TRBJ2-1; a possible D gene is TRBD2 (6 bases). CDR3 length: 12 amino acids. V was shortened by 1 base and J by 14 bases, with 12 bases between the two germline ends. Germline V lookup: CDR1 SGHVS, CDR2 FQNEAQ. The CDR3 DNA reads as TGTGCCAGCAGCTTAGGAGTTGGAGGGGAGTTCTTC. It encodes CASSLGVGGEFF.

The V gene is TRBV30, the J gene TRBJ2-7; no definite D call. V was trimmed by 2 bases and J by 6 bases, leaving 11 bases between them. CDR3 length equals 12 residues. Germline-derived CDR1 and CDR2 are GTSNPN and SVGIG (reference sequence). This chain's CDR3 is CAWSPLGLEQYF. The DNA for the CDR3 is TGTGCCTGGAGTCCCTTGGGCCTCGAGCAGTACTTC.

This chain joins TRBV6-1 and TRBJ2-3, with D possibly being TRBD2 (6 bases). The germline gives CDR1 MNHNS, CDR2 SASEGT. The CDR3 runs 15 residues. V dropped 2 bases and J dropped 4 bases, with 13 bases sitting between them. CDR3 loop: CASSEQGGLADTQYF. The CDR3 DNA sequence: TGTGCCAGCAGTGAACAGGGAGGTCTCGCAGATACGCAGTATTTT.

V gene TRBV9 combines with J gene TRBJ2-3, with D perhaps matching TRBD1 (6 bases). Trimming removed 4 bases from V and 3 bases from J, with 21 bases in between. Per the germline V gene, CDR1 is SGDLS and CDR2 is YYNGEE. The CDR3 totals 17 residues. DNA for the CDR3: TGTGCCAGCAGCCCAACCTATCAGGGGCTTGGGACAGATACGCAGTATTTT. It codes for CASSPTYQGLGTDTQYF. Combining the CDR3 with reference TRBV9 and TRBJ2-3 gives the whole variable domain DSGVTQTPKHLITATGQRVTLRCSPRSGDLSVYWYQQSLDQGLQFLIQYYNGEERAKGNILERFSAQQFPDLHSELNLSSLELGDSALYFCASSPTYQGLGTDTQYFGPGTRLTVL.

The chain joins TRBV4-1 to TRBJ2-5; 7 bases fit TRBD1. The trim removed 4 bases at V and 9 bases at J, leaving 8 bases unmatched. CDR1 is MGHRA, CDR2 YSYEKL, per germline. The CDR3 sequence is 13 residues long. The CDR3 spells CASSRGQEGAQYF. As DNA, the CDR3 is TGCGCCAGCAGCCGCGGACAGGAAGGTGCCCAGTACTTC.

The chain combines TRBV9 with TRBJ1-2; D unclear. V was trimmed by 3 bases and J by 13 bases, leaving 10 bases between them. The CDR3 loop spans 10 amino acids. CDR1 and CDR2 from the germline V gene are SGDLS and YYNGEE. The CDR3 DNA reads TGTGCCAGCAGCGACAGTCCCTCCACCTTC. This translates into CASSDSPSTF. Together with reference TRBV9 and TRBJ1-2, the CDR3 gives the full variable domain: DSGVTQTPKHLITATGQRVTLRCSPRSGDLSVYWYQQSLDQGLQFLIQYYNGEERAKGNILERFSAQQFPDLHSELNLSSLELGDSALYFCASSDSPSTFGSGTRLTVV.

This clone appeared a few times. V usage is TRBV7-3 and J usage is TRBJ2-6, with a weak D call TRBD1 (6 bases). The CDR3 runs 18 residues. From germline, CDR1 is SGHTA and CDR2 FQGTGA. Trimming left V 2 bases short and J 0 bases short, with 14 bases between. The CDR3 DNA is TGTGCCAGCAGCTTAGCTCCGGGACAAGGCTCTGGGGCCAACGTCCTGACTTTC. Translation: CASSLAPGQGSGANVLTF.

The V gene is TRBV7-3, the J gene TRBJ1-1; D unclear. The CDR3 contains 15 residues. CDR1 and CDR2 from the germline V gene are SGHTA and FQGTGA. With 0 bases removed from V and 5 bases from J, the gap between germline ends came to 13 bases. CDR3 sequence (DNA): TGTGCCAGCAGCTTAACCGGCTTCAAGGAGACTGAAGCTTTCTTT. This sequence encodes CASSLTGFKETEAFF.

The CDR3 DNA follows: TGTGCCAGCAGCCCTCGGACTAGCGGGAGTGTAGATACGCAGTATTTT. Amino acids: CASSPRTSGSVDTQYF. The gene calls are TRBV4-2 and TRBJ2-3; 13 bases map to TRBD2. CDR1 is LGHNA and CDR2 is YNFKEQ in the germline V gene. V lost 4 bases and J lost 5; bases outside the gene matches: 6. The CDR3 contains 16 residues.

The count of this clone is one. The genes are TRBV6-5 and TRBJ2-1; no clear D. Germline lookup yields CDR1 MNHEY and CDR2 SVGAGI. Trimming cost V 9 bases and J 0 bases, with 15 bases left between them. The CDR3 contains 15 residues. The CDR3 sequence: CASRNLLSSYNEQFF. The DNA for the CDR3 is TGTGCCAGTAGAAATTTACTGAGCTCCTACAATGAGCAGTTCTTC.

V is TRBV5-5 and J is TRBJ1-4; 7 nucleotides line up with TRBD1. CDR3 length: 17 amino acids. Germline V gives CDR1 SGHKS, CDR2 YYEKEE (reference sequence). V lost 4 bases to trimming and J lost 2 bases; unmatched junction nucleotides: 11. DNA of the CDR3: TGTGCCAGCAGCAGAACCCAGTCGACAGGGACTAATGAAAAACTGTTTTTT. Its translation: CASSRTQSTGTNEKLFF.

J is TRBJ1-1 and V is TRBV4-3; D unclear. The CDR3 spans 15 residues. Trimming took 1 base from V and 6 from J, leaving 15 bases between them. Germline CDR1 LGHNA, CDR2 YSLEER. The chain's CDR3 is CASSQVAALFSEAFF. The CDR3, as DNA: TGCGCCAGCAGCCAAGTAGCGGCTTTATTCTCTGAAGCTTTCTTT.

The chain carries TRBV7-9 and TRBJ2-7; 9 positions match TRBD1. Trimming cost V 0 bases and J 2 bases; bases outside gene matches: 8. There are 17 residues in the CDR3. Germline loops: CDR1 SEHNR, CDR2 FQNEAQ (reference sequence). The DNA of the CDR3 is TGTGCCAGCAGCTTAGCGTACAGGGGACAGGGTACCTACGAGCAGTACTTC. Its translation is CASSLAYRGQGTYEQYF.

In its sample, this clone was seen once. The V gene is TRBV11-2, the J gene TRBJ2-5; 7 bases line up with TRBD2. Losses at the gene ends were 7 bases for V and 4 bases for J; bases not matched to a gene: 9. Per germline, CDR1 SGHAT and CDR2 FQNNGV. The CDR3 loop spans 14 amino acids. In nucleotides, the CDR3 is TGTGCCAGCACCCTTAGGGAGGGAGGAGAGACCCAGTACTTC. This codes for CASTLREGGETQYF. The variable domain in full, with the rest retrieved from reference TRBV11-2 and TRBJ2-5, is EAGVAQSPRYKIIEKRQSVAFWCNPISGHATLYWYQQILGQGPKLLIQFQNNGVVDDSQLPKDRFSAERLKGVDSTLKIQPAKLEDSAVYLCASTLREGGETQYFGPGTRLLVL.

The rearrangement joins TRBV4-2 to TRBJ2-2, with D possibly matching TRBD1 (5 bases). The CDR3 has 17 amino acids. Germline CDR1 LGHNA, CDR2 YNFKEQ. V lost 0 bases to trimming and J lost 6 bases, with 17 bases between them. The CDR3, as DNA: TGTGCCAGCAGCCAAGAAGTGGGGCCGCAAGGCGCCGGGGAGCTGTTTTTT. As protein: CASSQEVGPQGAGELFF.